These T cell receptor beta chains were read from a single sample in a study of blood T cell repertoires in COVID-19. The method was immunoSEQ multiplex PCR; TCRdb's version includes in-frame clones alone and lacks a portion of them. The data contain under 300,000 clones, roughly nine tenths of them singletons. Material for sequencing was PBMCs or T cells enriched from blood (not recorded which). The receptors come from a human donor in a cohort exposed to, infected with or recovered from COVID-19 (not recorded which). The donor label of this sample is uncertain. Both conserved end residues are part of each CDR3. Fields, in order: D gene, clone size, V gene, J gene, CDR3 protein, CDR3 DNA. D genes are given only for firm matches. The listing skips clone size in some rows; elsewhere it reads once, few, many or a size class.

d_gene: .; abundance: .; v_gene: TRBV2; j_gene: TRBJ1-2; CDR3aa: CASTQGYTF; CDR3nt: TGTGCCAGCACCCAAGGCTACACCTTC
d_gene: TRBD1; abundance: few; v_gene: TRBV10-3; j_gene: TRBJ2-5; CDR3aa: CAIRDRDRGAQETQYF; CDR3nt: TGTGCCATCAGGGACCGGGACAGAGGGGCCCAAGAGACCCAGTACTTC
d_gene: .; abundance: .; v_gene: TRBV5-4; j_gene: TRBJ1-2; CDR3aa: CASSLGQGPLLGGYTF; CDR3nt: TGTGCCAGCAGCTTGGGCCAGGGGCCACTCTTAGGTGGCTACACCTTC
d_gene: TRBD1; abundance: .; v_gene: TRBV5-1; j_gene: TRBJ2-7; CDR3aa: CASSLGGQSSYEQYF; CDR3nt: TGCGCCAGCAGCTTGGGGGGACAGAGCTCCTACGAGCAGTACTTC
d_gene: .; abundance: .; v_gene: TRBV14; j_gene: TRBJ1-3; CDR3aa: CASSQFGNTIYF; CDR3nt: TGTGCCAGCAGCCAATTCGGGAACACCATATATTTT
d_gene: .; abundance: .; v_gene: TRBV3-1/TRBV3-2; j_gene: TRBJ1-5; CDR3aa: CASSQDRGSNQPQHF; CDR3nt: TGTGCCAGCAGCCAAGATCGAGGCAGCAATCAGCCCCAGCATTTT
d_gene: TRBD1; abundance: .; v_gene: TRBV13; j_gene: TRBJ1-4; CDR3aa: CASSLGTGGLEKLFF; CDR3nt: TGTGCCAGCAGCTTAGGAACAGGGGGCTTGGAAAAACTGTTTTTT
d_gene: .; abundance: .; v_gene: TRBV24-1; j_gene: TRBJ1-1; CDR3aa: CATSSWANTEAFF; CDR3nt: TGTGCCACCAGTTCGTGGGCCAACACTGAAGCTTTCTTT
d_gene: .; abundance: .; v_gene: TRBV4-1; j_gene: TRBJ2-3; CDR3aa: CASSQAGSTDTQYF; CDR3nt: TGCGCCAGCAGCCAGGCGGGGAGCACAGATACGCAGTATTTT
d_gene: .; abundance: .; v_gene: TRBV5-1; j_gene: TRBJ2-3; CDR3aa: CASSLTENTQYF; CDR3nt: TGCGCCAGCAGCTTGACTGAAAATACGCAGTATTTT
d_gene: .; abundance: .; v_gene: TRBV4-1; j_gene: TRBJ2-7; CDR3aa: CASSQDETSYEQYF; CDR3nt: TGCGCCAGCAGCCAGGATGAGACATCCTACGAGCAGTACTTC
d_gene: .; abundance: once; v_gene: TRBV27; j_gene: TRBJ1-6; CDR3aa: CASSLQGRAYSPLHF; CDR3nt: TGTGCCAGCAGTCTCCAGGGGCGAGCTTATTCACCCCTCCACTTT
d_gene: TRBD2; abundance: once; v_gene: TRBV15; j_gene: TRBJ2-3; CDR3aa: CATSRGASGVDTQYF; CDR3nt: TGTGCCACCAGCAGAGGGGCTAGCGGGGTAGATACGCAGTATTTT
d_gene: TRBD1; abundance: .; v_gene: TRBV5-5; j_gene: TRBJ2-7; CDR3aa: CASSFYDRGEQYF; CDR3nt: TGTGCCAGCAGCTTTTATGACAGGGGTGAGCAGTACTTC
d_gene: .; abundance: .; v_gene: TRBV5-1; j_gene: TRBJ2-7; CDR3aa: CASSLDTANYEQYF; CDR3nt: TGCGCCAGCAGCTTGGACACAGCCAACTACGAGCAGTACTTC
d_gene: TRBD1; abundance: .; v_gene: TRBV2; j_gene: TRBJ1-6; CDR3aa: CASIPGTGSSYNSPLHF; CDR3nt: TGTGCCAGCATCCCTGGGACAGGGTCGTCCTATAATTCACCCCTCCACTTT
d_gene: .; abundance: once; v_gene: TRBV7-8; j_gene: TRBJ1-4; CDR3aa: CASSLLDLGGEKLFF; CDR3nt: TGTGCCAGCAGCCTCCTAGACCTCGGGGGGGAAAAACTGTTTTTT
d_gene: .; abundance: .; v_gene: TRBV6-5; j_gene: TRBJ2-7; CDR3aa: CASSYSGRGQYF; CDR3nt: TGTGCCAGCAGTTACTCCGGGCGGGGGCAGTACTTC
d_gene: .; abundance: .; v_gene: TRBV30; j_gene: TRBJ2-1; CDR3aa: CAWSADVGASGQFF; CDR3nt: TGTGCCTGGAGTGCGGACGTGGGGGCTAGCGGGCAGTTCTTC
d_gene: .; abundance: .; v_gene: TRBV27; j_gene: TRBJ1-6; CDR3aa: CASMSGSYNSPLHF; CDR3nt: TGTGCCAGCATGTCCGGCTCCTATAATTCACCCCTCCACTTT
d_gene: .; abundance: few; v_gene: TRBV6-2/TRBV6-3; j_gene: TRBJ1-2; CDR3aa: CASSYWQGGYGYTF; CDR3nt: TGTGCCAGCAGTTACTGGCAGGGCGGCTATGGCTACACCTTC
d_gene: .; abundance: .; v_gene: TRBV5-1; j_gene: TRBJ2-5; CDR3aa: CASSLAGETQYF; CDR3nt: TGCGCCAGCAGCTTGGCGGGGGAGACCCAGTACTTC
d_gene: TRBD1; abundance: .; v_gene: TRBV9; j_gene: TRBJ2-2; CDR3aa: CASSVVSRGPGELFF; CDR3nt: TGTGCCAGCAGCGTAGTTTCCAGGGGGCCCGGGGAGCTGTTTTTT
d_gene: TRBD1; abundance: .; v_gene: TRBV27; j_gene: TRBJ1-4; CDR3aa: CASSRIGTGGLANEKLFF; CDR3nt: TGTGCCAGCAGCCGGATCGGGACAGGGGGGTTGGCTAATGAAAAACTGTTTTTT
d_gene: .; abundance: .; v_gene: TRBV19; j_gene: TRBJ1-2; CDR3aa: CASTTGNHYGYTF; CDR3nt: TGTGCCTCCACGACCGGGAACCACTATGGCTACACCTTC
d_gene: TRBD2; abundance: .; v_gene: TRBV27; j_gene: TRBJ2-1; CDR3aa: CASSPFRRGGSYNEQFF; CDR3nt: TGTGCCAGCAGCCCCTTCCGACGGGGGGGAAGCTACAATGAGCAGTTCTTC
d_gene: TRBD1; abundance: .; v_gene: TRBV4-1; j_gene: TRBJ1-1; CDR3aa: CASSPNPGGPLNTEAFF; CDR3nt: TGCGCCAGCAGCCCAAATCCAGGGGGGCCATTGAACACTGAAGCTTTCTTT
d_gene: TRBD2; abundance: .; v_gene: TRBV6-5; j_gene: TRBJ2-7; CDR3aa: CASRSGGAYEQYF; CDR3nt: TGTGCCAGCAGAAGCGGGGGGGCCTACGAGCAGTACTTC
d_gene: .; abundance: few; v_gene: TRBV2; j_gene: TRBJ1-1; CDR3aa: CASSERGLGAEAFF; CDR3nt: TGTGCCAGCAGTGAGAGAGGGCTGGGAGCTGAAGCTTTCTTT
d_gene: .; abundance: .; v_gene: TRBV19; j_gene: TRBJ1-4; CDR3aa: CASSSSYLATNEKLFF; CDR3nt: TGTGCCAGTAGTTCCTCCTACTTAGCAACTAATGAAAAACTGTTTTTT
d_gene: TRBD1; abundance: .; v_gene: TRBV4-1; j_gene: TRBJ1-4; CDR3aa: CASSPGGPVNANEKLFF; CDR3nt: TGCGCCAGCAGCCCAGGGGGCCCGGTTAATGCTAATGAAAAACTGTTTTTT
d_gene: .; abundance: once; v_gene: TRBV18; j_gene: TRBJ2-1; CDR3aa: CASSQRSSYNEQFF; CDR3nt: TGTGCCAGCTCACAACGTAGCTCCTACAATGAGCAGTTCTTC
d_gene: .; abundance: once; v_gene: TRBV12-5; j_gene: TRBJ1-6; CDR3aa: CASAMTARSYNSPLHF; CDR3nt: TGTGCTAGTGCCATGACAGCCCGATCTTATAATTCACCCCTCCACTTT
d_gene: .; abundance: .; v_gene: TRBV2; j_gene: TRBJ1-3; CDR3aa: CASSFGQLSGNTIYF; CDR3nt: TGTGCCAGCAGTTTCGGACAGCTCTCTGGAAACACCATATATTTT
d_gene: TRBD1; abundance: .; v_gene: TRBV5-6; j_gene: TRBJ1-6; CDR3aa: CASSPRGQGNSPLHF; CDR3nt: TGTGCCAGCAGCCCCAGGGGACAGGGGAATTCACCCCTCCACTTT
d_gene: TRBD1; abundance: .; v_gene: TRBV5-1; j_gene: TRBJ1-6; CDR3aa: CASSLGRTGGSPLHF; CDR3nt: TGCGCCAGCAGCTTAGGACGGACAGGGGGTTCACCCCTCCACTTT
d_gene: TRBD1; abundance: .; v_gene: TRBV4-1; j_gene: TRBJ2-4; CDR3aa: CASSPPGQGVTIQYF; CDR3nt: TGCGCCAGCAGTCCTCCGGGACAGGGCGTCACCATTCAGTACTTC
d_gene: .; abundance: .; v_gene: TRBV2; j_gene: TRBJ1-2; CDR3aa: CASSEGGLKPNYGYTF; CDR3nt: TGTGCCAGCAGTGAGGGGGGTCTTAAGCCTAACTATGGCTACACCTTC
d_gene: .; abundance: .; v_gene: TRBV12-3/TRBV12-4; j_gene: TRBJ1-5; CDR3aa: CASNYGGQPQHF; CDR3nt: TGTGCCAGCAACTACGGGGGGCAGCCCCAGCATTTT
d_gene: TRBD1; abundance: .; v_gene: TRBV30; j_gene: TRBJ2-7; CDR3aa: CAPGQLNYEQYF; CDR3nt: TGTGCCCCGGGACAGTTAAACTACGAGCAGTACTTC
d_gene: .; abundance: .; v_gene: TRBV5-6; j_gene: TRBJ1-1; CDR3aa: CASSSGQEAFF; CDR3nt: TGTGCCAGCAGCTCGGGACAAGAAGCTTTCTTT
d_gene: .; abundance: .; v_gene: TRBV5-4; j_gene: TRBJ1-2; CDR3aa: CASSLSGSSEGYTF; CDR3nt: TGTGCCAGCAGCTTGTCTGGGAGTTCGGAGGGCTACACCTTC
d_gene: .; abundance: .; v_gene: TRBV7-2; j_gene: TRBJ2-3; CDR3aa: CASTDGTYTQYF; CDR3nt: TGTGCCAGCACCGATGGGACTTATACGCAGTATTTT
d_gene: TRBD1; abundance: once; v_gene: TRBV29-1; j_gene: TRBJ1-2; CDR3aa: CSVDSYRGFGYTF; CDR3nt: TGCAGCGTTGATAGTTACAGGGGGTTTGGCTACACCTTC
d_gene: .; abundance: few; v_gene: TRBV12-3/TRBV12-4; j_gene: TRBJ1-1; CDR3aa: CASGHGTEAFF; CDR3nt: TGTGCCAGCGGACATGGCACTGAAGCTTTCTTT
d_gene: TRBD1; abundance: .; v_gene: TRBV14; j_gene: TRBJ1-1; CDR3aa: CASSQRTGKNTEAFF; CDR3nt: TGTGCCAGCAGCCAACGGACAGGGAAGAACACTGAAGCTTTCTTT
d_gene: TRBD1; abundance: .; v_gene: TRBV13; j_gene: TRBJ2-1; CDR3aa: CASSLVGTGGSLAYNEQFF; CDR3nt: TGTGCCAGCAGCTTAGTTGGGACAGGGGGTTCGCTTGCCTACAATGAGCAGTTCTTC
d_gene: TRBD1; abundance: .; v_gene: TRBV5-4; j_gene: TRBJ2-1; CDR3aa: CASSFRDRDYNEQFF; CDR3nt: TGTGCCAGCAGCTTCCGGGACAGGGACTACAATGAGCAGTTCTTC
d_gene: TRBD1; abundance: few; v_gene: TRBV10-2; j_gene: TRBJ2-7; CDR3aa: CASARQGHEQYF; CDR3nt: TGCGCCAGCGCCCGACAGGGGCACGAGCAGTACTTC
d_gene: TRBD1; abundance: .; v_gene: TRBV19; j_gene: TRBJ2-3; CDR3aa: CASGTGSTDTQYF; CDR3nt: TGTGCCTCCGGGACAGGGAGCACAGATACGCAGTATTTT
d_gene: .; abundance: .; v_gene: TRBV6-5; j_gene: TRBJ2-1; CDR3aa: CAGAGTRFEDEQFF; CDR3nt: TGTGCCGGGGCCGGGACTCGCTTCGAGGATGAGCAGTTCTTC
d_gene: .; abundance: .; v_gene: TRBV2; j_gene: TRBJ2-7; CDR3aa: CASSEQNQYEQYF; CDR3nt: TGTGCCAGCAGTGAACAGAACCAATACGAGCAGTACTTC
d_gene: TRBD1; abundance: .; v_gene: TRBV7-9; j_gene: TRBJ1-2; CDR3aa: CASSSGTELLSRGYTF; CDR3nt: TGTGCCAGCAGCTCAGGGACAGAGCTTCTATCGCGGGGCTACACCTTC
d_gene: TRBD1; abundance: .; v_gene: TRBV15; j_gene: TRBJ1-2; CDR3aa: CATSRGQGASGYTF; CDR3nt: TGTGCCACCAGCAGGGGACAGGGGGCTAGCGGCTACACCTTC
d_gene: TRBD1; abundance: .; v_gene: TRBV6-4; j_gene: TRBJ1-5; CDR3aa: CASTRDRRNQPQHF; CDR3nt: TGTGCCAGCACCCGGGACAGGCGCAATCAGCCCCAGCATTTT
d_gene: .; abundance: .; v_gene: TRBV5-4; j_gene: TRBJ2-5; CDR3aa: CASSLGGRGTETQYF; CDR3nt: TGTGCCAGCAGCTTAGGAGGGAGAGGAACGGAGACCCAGTACTTC
d_gene: TRBD2; abundance: .; v_gene: TRBV10-3; j_gene: TRBJ2-3; CDR3aa: CAIRSGGDLGDTQYF; CDR3nt: TGTGCCATCAGGAGCGGGGGGGATCTGGGAGATACGCAGTATTTT
d_gene: TRBD1; abundance: .; v_gene: TRBV2; j_gene: TRBJ2-3; CDR3aa: CASTHGDRGTDTQYF; CDR3nt: TGTGCCAGCACCCACGGGGACAGGGGCACAGATACGCAGTATTTT
d_gene: TRBD1; abundance: .; v_gene: TRBV18; j_gene: TRBJ2-7; CDR3aa: CASSPDREHEQYF; CDR3nt: TGTGCCAGCTCACCGGACAGGGAACACGAGCAGTACTTC
d_gene: .; abundance: .; v_gene: TRBV12-3/TRBV12-4; j_gene: TRBJ1-4; CDR3aa: CASSFEAEKLFF; CDR3nt: TGTGCCAGCAGTTTCGAAGCAGAAAAACTGTTTTTT